The 28 T cell receptor beta chains reported below all come from one sample, sequenced in a study of blood T cell repertoires in COVID-19. Libraries were prepared by immunoSEQ multiplex PCR; TCRdb keeps only in-frame clonotypes and omits some of them. The sample shows 390,000 or so clones, 86% of them seen only once. Sequencing input: peripheral blood. The receptors were gathered from a woman aged 25 to 39 with active or convalescent COVID-19.

This chain links TRBV29-1 with TRBJ1-2, with D tentatively TRBD1 (6 bases). The CDR3 covers 14 residues. CDR1 and CDR2 from the germline V gene are SQVTM and ANQGSEA. With 1 base removed from V and 5 bases from J, the gap between germline ends came to 14 bases. CDR3 nucleotides: TGCAGCGTTGAAGTTGGGGGCGGAGTTTATGGCTACACCTTC. Amino acid sequence: CSVEVGGGVYGYTF.

The V gene is TRBV5-1, the J gene TRBJ2-7; 11 nucleotides match TRBD2. The V gene end was trimmed by 0 bases and the J gene end by 4 bases; junction bases not matched to a gene: 6. The CDR3 totals 16 residues. In germline, CDR1 is SGHRS, CDR2 YFSETQ. CDR3 in DNA: TGCGCCAGCAGCTTGGGAATGGGACTAGCGGCATACGAGCAGTACTTC. This sequence encodes CASSLGMGLAAYEQYF.

The rearrangement uses TRBV7-8 and TRBJ1-5, with TRBD1 matching 7 bases. Trimming removed 5 bases from V and 7 bases from J; junction bases left unmatched: 8. This CDR3 comprises 14 residues. Germline values: CDR1 SGHVS, CDR2 FQNEAQ. The CDR3 bases are TGTGCCAGCAGCCCTGGGACAGTTTCGCAGCCCCAGCATTTT. It encodes CASSPGTVSQPQHF.

The rearrangement joins TRBV9 to TRBJ2-7, with TRBD2 matching over 9 bases. The CDR3 has 14 residues. Germline V gene data show CDR1 as SGDLS and CDR2 as YYNGEE. V shed 2 bases and J 5 bases; nucleotides not matched to a gene: 5. Here the CDR3 reads CASSVSGGRDEQYF. Written as DNA, the CDR3 is TGTGCCAGCAGCGTCAGCGGGGGGAGAGACGAGCAGTACTTC. The variable domain in full, with the rest retrieved from reference TRBV9 and TRBJ2-7, is DSGVTQTPKHLITATGQRVTLRCSPRSGDLSVYWYQQSLDQGLQFLIQYYNGEERAKGNILERFSAQQFPDLHSELNLSSLELGDSALYFCASSVSGGRDEQYFGPGTRLTVT.

This clone has just one count. The chain employs TRBV6-5 and TRBJ1-5, with D hard to call. CDR3 length equals 14 residues. The germline V and J ends were trimmed by 0 bases and 5 bases, with 8 bases remaining between them. Germline assignment: CDR1 MNHEY and CDR2 SVGAGI. The CDR3 loop is CASSYSMADQPQHF. In nucleotides, the CDR3 is TGTGCCAGCAGTTACTCCATGGCAGATCAGCCCCAGCATTTT.

V gene TRBV4-1 combines with J gene TRBJ2-7; TRBD2 matches at 9 bases. This CDR3 is built from 15 residues. Germline V gene lookup returns CDR1 MGHRA and CDR2 YSYEKL. The ends lost 0 bases at V and 6 bases at J; junction bases unmatched: 6. The CDR3 DNA reads TGCGCCAGCAGCCAAGATCTGGGACTAGCTTCCGAGCAGTACTTC. As protein: CASSQDLGLASEQYF.

The rearrangement links TRBV19 to TRBJ2-1, with 8 nucleotides matching TRBD2. This CDR3 contains 20 residues. V lost 8 bases and J lost 4; bases outside the gene matches: 25. Looked up from germline, CDR1 is LNHDA and CDR2 is SQIVND (reference sequence). The CDR3 DNA reads TGTGCCAGTTTGGGAGGACACCGGGCTAGCGGGCCTGCTCTATACAATGAGCAGTTCTTC. It codes for CASLGGHRASGPALYNEQFF.

J is TRBJ2-5 and V is TRBV9, with 7 bases that match TRBD1. J gave up 0 bases and V 3 bases, and 8 bases lay outside the gene matches. CDR1 and CDR2 from the germline V gene are SGDLS and YYNGEE. This CDR3 spans 16 amino acids. In DNA form, the CDR3 reads TGTGCCAGCAGCGCGTGGGACAGACTGTACCAAGAGACCCAGTACTTC. As protein: CASSAWDRLYQETQYF. Full variable domain (rest looked up from reference TRBV9 and TRBJ2-5): DSGVTQTPKHLITATGQRVTLRCSPRSGDLSVYWYQQSLDQGLQFLIQYYNGEERAKGNILERFSAQQFPDLHSELNLSSLELGDSALYFCASSAWDRLYQETQYFGPGTRLLVL.

The chain has TRBV14 and TRBJ2-1; D may be TRBD1 (5 bases). Germline lookup yields CDR1 SGHDN and CDR2 FVKESK. The V and J ends lost 1 base and 8 bases respectively, with 6 bases between them. There are 12 residues in the CDR3. The CDR3 DNA reads as TGTGCCAGCAGCCAAGGGGGCTATGAGCAGTTCTTC. Translating it yields CASSQGGYEQFF. Variable domain in full (rest from reference TRBV14 and TRBJ2-1): EAGVTQFPSHSVIEKGQTVTLRCDPISGHDNLYWYRRVMGKEIKFLLHFVKESKQDESGMPNNRFLAERTGGTYSTLKVQPAELEDSGVYFCASSQGGYEQFFGPGTRLTVL.

The chain recombines TRBV27 with TRBJ1-4; maybe TRBD1 (5 bases). This CDR3 contains 18 residues. Germline CDR1 MNHEY, CDR2 SMNVEV (reference sequence). V gave up 6 bases and J gave up 2 bases, with 22 bases separating them. In DNA form, the CDR3 reads TGTGCCAGCAGCCTTGGAGCGGGGCCGTATTTCACTAATGAAAAACTGTTTTTT. It specifies CASSLGAGPYFTNEKLFF.

The chain combines TRBV18 with TRBJ1-1; D unresolved. This CDR3 contains 12 residues. Trimming left V 2 bases short and J 11 bases short, with 12 bases between. Looked up from germline, CDR1 is KGHSH and CDR2 is LQKENI. CDR3 residues: CASSPAAAGAFF. The CDR3 coding sequence is TGTGCCAGCTCACCAGCGGCCGCTGGGGCTTTCTTT.

This clone turned up a few times. The V and J genes are TRBV3-1 (or the pseudogene TRBV3-2) and TRBJ2-2, with 9 bases fitting TRBD2. With 4 bases clipped from V and 8 bases from J, the junction kept 2 bases outside the gene matches. The germline V gene encodes CDR1 LGHDT and CDR2 YNNKEL (reference sequence). There are 13 residues in the CDR3. The CDR3 nucleotides are TGTGCCAGCAGCCCGCGGGAGGGAGGGGAGCTGTTTTTT. Translating it yields CASSPREGGELFF.

The chain is built from TRBV29-1 and TRBJ2-5; 8 bases are shared with TRBD1. V trimming: 2 bases; J trimming: 2 bases; junction bases outside the gene matches: 13. Germline V gene lookup returns CDR1 SQVTM and CDR2 ANQGSEA. CDR3 length: 17 residues. The CDR3 here is CSVEISGGSVGQETQYF. The CDR3 DNA is TGCAGCGTTGAAATTTCAGGGGGCAGCGTCGGACAAGAGACCCAGTACTTC.

The V gene is TRBV18, the J gene TRBJ1-1; D gene ambiguous. The germline V and J ends were trimmed by 2 bases and 1 base, with 8 bases remaining between them. The CDR3 sequence is 14 residues long. Germline-derived CDR1 and CDR2 are KGHSH and LQKENI. This chain's CDR3 is CASSPTLGNTEAFF. CDR3 bases: TGTGCCAGCTCACCAACCCTAGGGAACACTGAAGCTTTCTTT.

This clone was seen at least ten times. J is TRBJ1-2 and V is TRBV7-8; D not resolved. V was clipped by 2 bases and J by 4 bases, with 14 bases between them. Germline V gives CDR1 SGHVS, CDR2 FQNEAQ. This CDR3 region has 15 residues. The CDR3 is CASSLPPGGSYGYTF. In nucleotides, the CDR3 is TGTGCCAGCAGCTTACCCCCGGGAGGGTCCTATGGCTACACCTTC.

This clone was picked up one time. The V call is TRBV6-5, the J call TRBJ2-2; D possibly corresponds to TRBD1 (6 bases). V was pared by 5 bases and J by 6 bases, with 16 bases between. The V gene's germline CDR1 is MNHEY and CDR2 SVGAGI. The CDR3 extends over 15 amino acids. The CDR3 DNA follows: TGTGCCAGCAGTCCTTACAGGGCTCGGTCCGGGGAGCTGTTTTTT. Translation gives CASSPYRARSGELFF.

The V call is TRBV9, the J call TRBJ1-4; 9 bases align to TRBD1. Losses at the gene ends were 3 bases for V and 7 bases for J; bases not matched to a gene: 7. Germline CDR1 and CDR2: SGDLS and YYNGEE. There are 15 residues in the CDR3. CDR3 DNA: TGTGCCAGCAGCGAAGTAGGACAGGGGCCTGAAAAACTGTTTTTT. This codes for CASSEVGQGPEKLFF.

This chain joins TRBV10-3 and TRBJ1-1; tentatively, D is TRBD1 (5 bases). V was shortened by 6 bases and J by 3 bases, with 14 bases between the two germline ends. The CDR3 is 14 residues long. The V gene's germline CDR1 is ENHRY and CDR2 SYGVKD. CDR3 sequence (DNA): TGTGCCATCAGGACCGCCACGGGGGACACTGAAGCTTTCTTT. This translates into CAIRTATGDTEAFF.

The V and J genes are TRBV7-2 and TRBJ1-2; D possibly corresponds to TRBD1 (6 bases). Trimming left V 10 bases short and J 0 bases short, with 15 bases between. In germline, CDR1 is SGHTA, CDR2 FQGNSA. The CDR3 length is 14 residues. CDR3 region: CATGAIGTNYGYTF. The CDR3 bases are TGTGCCACAGGGGCTATTGGGACTAACTATGGCTACACCTTC.

The chain couples TRBV5-1 to TRBJ2-3; 7 bases fit TRBD2. CDR3 length equals 16 residues. Germline trimming cut 1 base from V and 1 base from J; bases unmatched to any gene: 6. CDR1 SGHRS and CDR2 YFSETQ come from the germline V gene. In nucleotides, the CDR3 is TGCGCCAGCAGCTTGCATCTAGCGGACGGCACAGATACGCAGTATTTT. Amino acids: CASSLHLADGTDTQYF.

The rearrangement uses TRBV30 and TRBJ1-6, with a weak D call TRBD1 (5 bases). CDR3 length: 13 residues. V lost 2 bases, J lost 10 bases, and 12 bases lay in between. Germline V gene sequence: CDR1 GTSNPN, CDR2 SVGIG (reference sequence). CDR3 in amino acids: CAWSFQGLSPLHF. CDR3 nucleotide sequence: TGTGCCTGGAGTTTCCAGGGACTCTCACCCCTCCACTTT.

The rearrangement links TRBV4-2 to TRBJ2-1, with 11 bases identical to TRBD2. In germline, CDR1 is LGHNA, CDR2 YNFKEQ. After removal of 6 bases from V and 3 bases from J, the junction contained 19 bases not matched to a gene. This CDR3 comprises 20 residues. The CDR3 loop reads CASSLSSVSSSGGSYNEQFF. Written as DNA, the CDR3 is TGTGCCAGCAGTCTCTCTTCCGTTTCGTCTAGCGGGGGGAGCTACAATGAGCAGTTCTTC.

The chain recombines TRBV27 with TRBJ1-1; D is possibly TRBD1 (5 bases). With 2 bases removed from V and 0 bases from J, the gap between germline ends came to 7 bases. The CDR3 extends over 14 amino acids. Germline CDR1 MNHEY, CDR2 SMNVEV (reference sequence). The CDR3 region has the DNA TGTGCCAGCAGTTTACAGGGCATGAACACTGAAGCTTTCTTT. It translates to CASSLQGMNTEAFF.

The rearrangement joins TRBV2 to TRBJ2-3; TRBD2 agrees at 13 bases. V dropped 4 bases and J dropped 4; count of bases not matched to a gene: 5. The CDR3 sequence is 16 residues long. Germline CDR1 reads SNHLY; CDR2 reads FYNNEI. CDR3 protein: CASSATSGGSADTQYF. The CDR3 DNA reads as TGTGCCAGCAGTGCGACTAGCGGGGGGTCGGCAGATACGCAGTATTTT.

The chain couples TRBV6-6 to TRBJ2-5; 10 bases align to TRBD2. V lost 5 bases and J lost 4; bases outside the gene matches: 4. CDR1 and CDR2 from the germline V gene are MNHNY and SVGAGI (reference sequence). The CDR3 is made up of 14 amino acids. The CDR3 DNA follows: TGTGCCAGCAGTAGCGGGGGGGCCGCAGAGACCCAGTACTTC. Its translation: CASSSGGAAETQYF.

This chain uses TRBV30 with TRBJ1-2; D is unclear. Germline assignment: CDR1 GTSNPN and CDR2 SVGIG (reference sequence). The CDR3 contains 12 residues. V was cut by 2 bases and J by 7 bases, with 11 bases left in between. The CDR3 DNA is TGTGCCTGGAGTCCCGGTATAGCTGGCTACACCTTC. This encodes CAWSPGIAGYTF.

The rearrangement links TRBV2 to TRBJ1-2; D gene uncertain. Per the germline V gene, CDR1 is SNHLY and CDR2 is FYNNEI. The V end was cut by 8 bases, the J end by 4 bases, with 14 bases between. The CDR3 totals 13 residues. The CDR3 nucleotides read TGTGCCAGCGGGAGGGAGCGACTCTATGGCTACACCTTC. Translating it yields CASGRERLYGYTF.

This clone is a singleton in its sample. V usage is TRBV5-5 and J usage is TRBJ1-2, with 7 bases identical to TRBD1. CDR3 length: 15 residues. Germline values: CDR1 SGHKS, CDR2 YYEKEE (reference sequence). V dropped 1 base and J dropped 7; count of bases not matched to a gene: 10. The CDR3 DNA is TGTGCCAGCAGCTTGTTCGAACAGGGGATGGGTGGCTACACCTTC. Residues: CASSLFEQGMGGYTF.